This T cell receptor beta chain was captured in a study of shared clonotypes between healthy human individuals. Naivety among CD8 cells was defined by CD45RO negativity and positive CCR7 selection, thereby excluding terminally differentiated effector memory CD45RA+ cells. The CDR3 totals 18 residues. J lost 0 bases, V lost 2 bases, and 8 bases had no gene match. CDR1 SNHLY and CDR2 FYNNEI come from the germline V gene. The authors split each subset's genomic DNA evenly across several immunoSEQ plates. Clones were read by immunoSEQ multiplex PCR, and TCRdb kept only the in-frame ones, dropping some. The sample comprises hundreds of thousands of clones, 98% of which are singletons, and 0.25% to 0.35% rests with the top ten.

V usage is TRBV2 and J usage is TRBJ2-2, with TRBD1 matching over 8 bases. Material: naive CD8+ T cells sorted from blood. The source of this sequence is a man under 40 in good health. CDR3 nucleotides: TGTGCCAGCAGTGAATGGGTTGGACAGGGAGCGAACACCGGGGAGCTGTTTTTT. Its protein is CASSEWVGQGANTGELFF.